These 20 T cell receptor beta chains came from one sample sequenced in a study of blood T cells in healthy people across ages. A sample-barcoded 5' primer and a J-beta primer mix were used in a second PCR of roughly 6 to 11 cycles. TCRdb analysed the 5' RACE reads with MiXCR anew, one entry per CDR3 protein. The data show hundreds of thousands of distinct CDR3 sequences, with more than 25% seen just once and 17% held by the top ten. Sequences were obtained from blood. Receptor source: a woman older than 75 in good health.

This chain links TRBV5-1 with TRBJ1-2, with D maybe TRBD1 (5 bases). V lost 3 bases, J lost 5 bases, and 14 bases lay in between. CDR1 SGHRS and CDR2 YFSETQ come from the germline V gene. There are 14 residues in the CDR3. CDR3 loop: CASSSNQGAYGYTF. The CDR3, as DNA: TGCGCCAGCAGCTCGAACCAGGGCGCTTATGGCTACACCTTC.

This chain links TRBV12-3 or TRBV12-4 with TRBJ1-4; maybe TRBD1 (6 bases). This CDR3 spans 14 amino acids. Trimming cost V 6 bases and J 4 bases, with 12 bases left between them. CDR3 coding DNA: TGTGCCAGCAGCCGGACAGAAAGTAATGAAAAACTGTTTTTT. It translates to CASSRTESNEKLFF.

This clonotype was seen just once. V usage is TRBV5-1 and J usage is TRBJ1-5, with TRBD1 as a possible D gene (5 bases). Trimming left V 0 bases short and J 6 bases short, with 16 bases between. This CDR3 contains 16 residues. Germline V gene lookup returns CDR1 SGHRS and CDR2 YFSETQ. As DNA, the CDR3 is TGCGCCAGCAGCTTGGATGGGCGGGGGGGGAGTCAGCCCCAGCATTTT. Protein product: CASSLDGRGGSQPQHF.

This chain joins TRBV20-1 and TRBJ2-7, with 14 bases fitting TRBD2. After removal of 0 bases from V and 4 bases from J, the junction contained 20 bases not matched to a gene. Germline V gives CDR1 DFQATT, CDR2 SNEGSKA (reference sequence). The CDR3 loop spans 21 amino acids. Here the CDR3 reads CSARDLGATGTSGSRPYEQYF. The CDR3 DNA is TGCAGTGCTAGAGATCTAGGGGCCACCGGGACTAGCGGGAGTAGACCTTACGAGCAGTACTTC.

This chain uses TRBV30 with TRBJ2-4, with D unclear. With the DNA end fitting TRBJ2-5 better, the J assignment may be wrong. This CDR3 comprises 15 residues. Germline CDR1 is GTSNPN and CDR2 is SVGIG (reference sequence). The CDR3 loop reads CAWSVGQASQETQYF. CDR3 in DNA: TGTGCCTGGAGTGTTGGGCAGGCGTCCCAAGAGACCCAGTACTTC.

V and J are TRBV24-1 and TRBJ2-2, with a weak D call TRBD1 (5 bases). V was pared by 5 bases and J by 6 bases, with 15 bases between. In germline, CDR1 is KGHDR, CDR2 SFDVKD. The CDR3 totals 15 residues. The CDR3 is CATSGAPRASGELFF. In DNA form, the CDR3 reads TGTGCCACCAGTGGAGCGCCCAGGGCCTCCGGGGAGCTGTTTTTT.

In this sample, this clonotype turned up many times. The CDR3: CASSYDSNYGYTF. For the CDR3, the DNA is TGTGCCAGCAGTTACGACAGTAACTATGGCTACACCTTC. This chain uses TRBV6-6 with TRBJ1-2; possibly TRBD1 for D (5 bases). Germline CDR1 MNHNY, CDR2 SVGAGI (reference sequence). This CDR3 contains 13 residues. V was shortened by 2 bases and J by 1 base, with 5 bases between the two germline ends.

On this clonotype itself: An end of the junction differs from the germline gene, which may be a read error. This chain links TRBV12-3 or TRBV12-4 with TRBJ2-1, with D uncertain. There are 13 residues in the CDR3. The CDR3, as DNA: TGTGCCAGCAGCTTAGGTTTCCGCAATGAGCAGTTCTTC. This gives the protein CASSLGFRNEQFF.

For this clonotype: Since a much larger clone is just one base distant, this may be a read error. CDR3 sequence (DNA): TGTGCCAGCAGCGCCATTGAGGGCAATCAGCCCCAGCATTTT. Translated: CASSAIEGNQPQHF. The chain carries TRBV7-2 and TRBJ1-5; no clear D. Per the germline V gene, CDR1 is SGHTA and CDR2 is FQGNSA. V lost 5 bases, J lost 2 bases, and 10 bases lay in between. CDR3 length: 14 amino acids.

A few counts support this clonotype. V is TRBV6-1 and J is TRBJ2-5; TRBD1 agrees at 9 bases. CDR3 size: 14 residues. Germline V CDR1 and CDR2: MNHNS, SASEGT. V was pared by 6 bases and J by 2 bases, with 4 bases of the junction left unmatched. The CDR3 region is CASRGDRAQETQYF. The DNA for the CDR3 is TGTGCCAGCAGAGGGGACAGGGCACAAGAGACCCAGTACTTC.

The V call is TRBV12-3 or TRBV12-4, the J call TRBJ2-1, with D perhaps given as TRBD1 or TRBD2 (5 bases each). Gene TRBJ2-7 matches the end of the DNA better, so the J call may be wrong. The CDR3 spans 11 residues. The CDR3, as DNA: TGTGCCAGCAAGGGGACCAGTGAGCAGTACTTC. Translated, it gives CASKGTSEQYF.

This clonotype appeared once. The rearrangement uses TRBV7-2 and TRBJ2-5, with 12 bases that match TRBD1. V shed 4 bases, J shed 4 bases, and the junction held 10 bases outside the gene matches. The CDR3 length is 17 residues. The germline CDR1 and CDR2 sequences are SGHTA and FQGNSA. The CDR3 here is CASSSGQGAGMGETQYF. CDR3 DNA: TGTGCCAGCAGCTCGGGACAGGGGGCCGGAATGGGAGAGACCCAGTACTTC.

This chain uses TRBV11-2 with TRBJ2-2, with TRBD2 identical over 12 bases. The CDR3 runs to 16 residues. V lost 2 bases to trimming and J lost 4 bases; unmatched junction nucleotides: 2. Germline V lookup: CDR1 SGHAT, CDR2 FQNNGV. CDR3 bases: TGTGCCAGCAGCTTAACTAGCGGGGGGTTCACCGGGGAGCTGTTTTTT. This gives the protein CASSLTSGGFTGELFF.

The chain couples TRBV27 to TRBJ1-6; TRBD1 is a possible D gene (5 bases). V lost 5 bases and J lost 4, with 12 bases in between. This CDR3 has 15 amino acids. The V gene's germline CDR1 is MNHEY and CDR2 SMNVEV (reference sequence). The CDR3 nucleotides read TGTGCCAGCAGTCCAACGGGACGGTATAATTCACCCCTCCACTTT. Its protein product is CASSPTGRYNSPLHF.

The chain joins TRBV11-3 to TRBJ2-5, with 11 bases fitting TRBD1. CDR3 length equals 15 residues. Germline values: CDR1 SGHNT, CDR2 YENEEA. With V trimmed by 8 bases and J by 0 bases, 5 bases remained unmatched. CDR3 bases: TGTGCCAGCCCGGGACAGGGGGAAAACCAAGAGACCCAGTACTTC. Translating gives CASPGQGENQETQYF. Supplemented by reference TRBV11-3 and TRBJ2-5, the full variable domain reads EAGVVQSPRYKIIEKKQPVAFWCNPISGHNTLYWYLQNLGQGPELLIRYENEEAVDDSQLPKDRFSAERLKGVDSTLKIQPAELGDSAVYLCASPGQGENQETQYFGPGTRLLVL.

This clonotype was recorded at least ten times. This chain joins TRBV11-2 and TRBJ2-3; D might be TRBD1 or TRBD2, each matching 5 bases. CDR1 and CDR2 from the germline V gene are SGHAT and FQNNGV. Trimming stripped 0 bases from V and 0 bases from J, with 7 bases between. The CDR3 is made up of 15 amino acids. The CDR3 DNA is TGTGCCAGCAGCTTAGACGGGGACAGCACAGATACGCAGTATTTT. This gives the protein CASSLDGDSTDTQYF.

V and J are TRBV12-3 or TRBV12-4 and TRBJ2-3; 14 bases are a match to TRBD2. The CDR3 extends over 18 amino acids. Trimming cost V 6 bases and J 4 bases; bases outside gene matches: 12. CDR3 loop: CASSHRLAGGLVADTQYF. The CDR3 DNA follows: TGTGCCAGCAGCCATAGACTAGCGGGGGGGCTTGTCGCAGATACGCAGTATTTT.

The CDR3 DNA reads as TGTGCCAGCAGCTTAGGACAGAAAAGTGAAGCTTTCTTT. It yields the protein CASSLGQKSEAFF. This chain links TRBV7-9 with TRBJ1-1; D is perhaps TRBD1 (5 bases). Germline assignment: CDR1 SEHNR and CDR2 FQNEAQ (reference sequence). The CDR3 has 13 amino acids. V lost 1 base, J lost 7 bases, and 10 bases lay in between.

Ten or more counts support this clonotype. The V call is TRBV7-2, the J call TRBJ2-1; TRBD2 matches 9 bases. The CDR3 spans 17 residues. Germline CDR1 and CDR2: SGHTA and FQGNSA. V gave up 2 bases and J gave up 7 bases; unmatched junction bases: 12. The CDR3 DNA reads as TGTGCCAGCAGCTTATCGGGGCTAGCGGGGTCGACTAATGAGCAGTTCTTC. Translating it yields CASSLSGLAGSTNEQFF.

In this sample, this clonotype turned up many times. The chain recombines TRBV27 with TRBJ2-5; D uncertain. Germline CDR1 MNHEY, CDR2 SMNVEV (reference sequence). The CDR3 has 13 residues. V lost 3 bases and J lost 4, with 9 bases in between. For the CDR3, the DNA is TGTGCCAGCAGTTTTTTCCACGGAGAGACCCAGTACTTC. This encodes CASSFFHGETQYF.